These 10 T cell receptor beta chains came from one sample sequenced in a study of blood T cells in healthy people across ages. It was with a sample-barcoded 5' primer and a J-beta primer mix that a second PCR of roughly 6 to 12 cycles was run. Each CDR3 protein is one row after TCRdb ran MiXCR on the 5' RACE reads. This sample yields around 1,900,000 distinct CDR3 sequences, of which roughly 43% are seen a single time; about 21% belongs to the top ten. Sample: blood. The receptors were sampled from a human donor in good health.

In this sample, this clonotype turned up a few times. This rearrangement joins TRBV24-1 to TRBJ2-1; 7 bases align to TRBD1. CDR3 length: 14 residues. Germline values: CDR1 KGHDR, CDR2 SFDVKD. V lost 6 bases and J lost 4; bases outside the gene matches: 5. The CDR3 DNA sequence: TGTGCCACCAGTACCGGGACAGCTTACAATGAGCAGTTCTTC. It is translated as CATSTGTAYNEQFF.

This sequence joins TRBV12-3 or TRBV12-4 and TRBJ2-1; TRBD1 matches at 8 bases. The CDR3 is made up of 16 amino acids. V shed 6 bases, J shed 0 bases, and the junction held 7 bases outside the gene matches. For the CDR3, the DNA is TGTGCCAGCAGGGGGGGACAGGAGGTCTCCTACAATGAGCAGTTCTTC. Its protein is CASRGGQEVSYNEQFF.

This clonotype was seen more than once but under ten times. This chain uses TRBV3-1 with TRBJ1-2; D unresolved. CDR3 length: 14 residues. Germline CDR1 LGHDT, CDR2 YNNKEL (reference sequence). V shed 0 bases and J shed 10 bases, with 15 bases lying between them. In DNA, the CDR3 is TGTGCCAGCAGCCAAGATCGCATAGCGGGGTACTACACCTTC. This sequence encodes CASSQDRIAGYYTF.

This clonotype was seen only a few times. V is TRBV5-1 and J is TRBJ2-3; D gene unclear. Germline V lookup: CDR1 SGHRS, CDR2 YFSETQ. The CDR3 is 14 residues long. V shed 2 bases and J shed 3 bases, with 10 bases lying between them. The CDR3, as DNA: TGCGCCAGCAGCTTCTCAACGTGGACAGATACGCAGTATTTT. Amino acid sequence: CASSFSTWTDTQYF. Full variable domain (missing parts from reference TRBV5-1 and TRBJ2-3): KAGVTQTPRYLIKTRGQQVTLSCSPISGHRSVSWYQQTPGQGLQFLFEYFSETQRNKGNFPGRFSGRQFSNSRSEMNVSTLELGDSALYLCASSFSTWTDTQYFGPGTRLTVL.

Points on this clonotype: The junction does not match germline at one end; this may be a read error. The V gene is TRBV4-1, the J gene TRBJ1-2; D gene ambiguous. Germline V gene data show CDR1 as MGHRA and CDR2 as YSYEKL. The CDR3 extends over 13 amino acids. This CDR3 is CASGQDVNYGYTF. In DNA form, the CDR3 reads TGCGCCAGCGGCCAAGATGTTAACTATGGCTACACCTTC.

The rearrangement uses TRBV19 and TRBJ2-1; 8 nucleotides line up with TRBD2. J was trimmed by 10 bases and V by 8 bases; bases with no gene match: 10. Germline lookup yields CDR1 LNHDA and CDR2 SQIVND (reference sequence). The CDR3 is 13 amino acids. CDR3 in DNA: TGTGCCAGTGACAGCGGGGGCAGCGCCGAGCAGTTCTTC. This codes for CASDSGGSAEQFF.

V and J are TRBV19 and TRBJ2-3; 9 bases line up with TRBD1. The V gene's germline CDR1 is LNHDA and CDR2 SQIVND (reference sequence). This CDR3 spans 13 amino acids. V lost 5 bases to trimming and J lost 7 bases; unmatched junction nucleotides: 4. The CDR3 DNA is TGTGCCAGTAGTGACAGGGGGATGAATACGCAGTATTTT. Protein product: CASSDRGMNTQYF.

The genes are TRBV10-3 and TRBJ2-1; tentative D call: TRBD1 (6 bases). CDR3 length: 17 amino acids. The V gene's germline CDR1 is ENHRY and CDR2 SYGVKD. V was clipped by 2 bases and J by 5 bases, with 19 bases between them. The CDR3 region is CAISEGPGRGYDNEQFF. The CDR3 nucleotides read TGTGCCATCAGTGAGGGCCCCGGCAGGGGTTACGACAATGAGCAGTTCTTC.

V usage is TRBV9 and J usage is TRBJ1-4; D is possibly TRBD1 (6 bases). The CDR3 loop spans 14 amino acids. The germline V gene encodes CDR1 SGDLS and CDR2 YYNGEE. V was clipped by 3 bases and J by 7 bases, with 13 bases between them. DNA for the CDR3: TGTGCCAGCAGCGCCCAGGGGATGAGTGAAAAACTGTTTTTT. Its protein product is CASSAQGMSEKLFF.

The gene calls are TRBV24-1 and TRBJ1-2; no clear D gene. Germline V lookup: CDR1 KGHDR, CDR2 SFDVKD. The V end was cut by 4 bases, the J end by 6 bases, with 14 bases between. The CDR3 covers 14 residues. CDR3 in DNA: TGTGCCACCAGTGACCCTCGGAGGCGAGATGGCTACACCTTC. This translates into CATSDPRRRDGYTF.